One T cell receptor beta chain is described in this entry. Its target is not known. The data stem from a study of T cell responses to AZD1222 COVID-19 vaccine. Using immunoSEQ multiplex PCR, the repertoire was profiled, and TCRdb retains in-frame clones only, with some absent. The sample lists about 180,000 clones, about nine tenths occurring once. Overall study results and limits: Distributed over spike, vaccine-associated CD4 TCRs predominated at 160-218 and 743-854. Clonal diversity was possibly underestimated, and the donors were mostly white British, with more females. The peak T cell response came first, and repertoires were sampled only after it. With two AZD1222 doses given, Spike-specific TCR breadth and depth both rose.

After removal of 4 bases from V and 5 bases from J, the junction contained 10 bases not matched to a gene. The CDR3 runs to 16 residues. Germline CDR1 reads LGHNA; CDR2 reads YNFKEQ. This chain uses TRBV4-2 with TRBJ2-3, with 9 positions matching TRBD2. The starting material was peripheral blood, obtained 28 days after the second dose of the MenACWY control vaccine. This TCR was sampled from an adult who received the MenACWY meningococcal vaccine as a control. This CDR3 is CASSPGLARPLDTQYF. The CDR3, as DNA: TGTGCCAGCAGCCCCGGACTAGCGCGTCCGTTAGATACGCAGTATTTT.